Detailed here is one T cell receptor beta chain. The antigen remains undetermined. TCRdb reprocessed the 5' RACE reads and keeps a single row for each CDR3 protein, giving no DNA. This table holds approximately 380,000 distinct CDR3 sequences. This sample is drawn from a study of T cells expressing NK-cell markers. Background on the study: CD3+CD56+NKG2C+, CD3+CD56+NKG2C- and CD3+CD56-NKG2C+ T cells, once sorted, supplied the TCR beta repertoires. Whole-study findings and limits: The same clonotypes also predominated in the CD3+CD56-NKG2C+ fraction of a handful of donors.

The germline V gene encodes CDR1 SGHAT and CDR2 FQNNGV. CDR3 length: 11 residues. The V call is TRBV11-2, the J call TRBJ2-5; TCRdb calls TRBD1, which cannot be checked without DNA. This sequence was found in a man aged 18-70 years in good health. Sequences were obtained from blood T cells: a sorted CD56 or NKG2C T cell subset, CD4+ or CD8+ T cells, or bulk PBMC T cells (not recorded which). The CDR3 loop reads CASSWGEAQYF.